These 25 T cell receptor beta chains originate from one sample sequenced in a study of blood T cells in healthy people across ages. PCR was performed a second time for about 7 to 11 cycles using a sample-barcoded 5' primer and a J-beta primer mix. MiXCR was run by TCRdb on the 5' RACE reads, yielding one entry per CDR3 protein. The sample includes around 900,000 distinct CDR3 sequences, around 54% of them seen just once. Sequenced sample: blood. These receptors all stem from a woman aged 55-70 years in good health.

The CDR3 DNA reads TGTGCCAGCAGCCCAAGGGGGTTGGATACGCAGTATTTT. Protein: CASSPRGLDTQYF. V is TRBV25-1 and J is TRBJ2-3, with D possibly being TRBD1 (6 bases). V lost 6 bases and J 6 bases, leaving 13 bases between the germline ends. From germline, CDR1 is MGHDK and CDR2 SYGVNS. The CDR3 is 13 amino acids. Complete variable domain (other parts from reference TRBV25-1 and TRBJ2-3): EADIYQTPRYLVIGTGKKITLECSQTMGHDKMYWYQQDPGMELHLIHYSYGVNSTEKGDLSSESTVSRIRTEHFPLTLESARPSHTSQYLCASSPRGLDTQYFGPGTRLTVL.

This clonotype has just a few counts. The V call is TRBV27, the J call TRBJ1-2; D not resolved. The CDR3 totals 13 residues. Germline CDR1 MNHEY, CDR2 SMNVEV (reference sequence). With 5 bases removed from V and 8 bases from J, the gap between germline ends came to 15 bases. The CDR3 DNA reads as TGTGCCAGCAGTCGACAAACCCAGGACGGCTACACCTTC. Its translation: CASSRQTQDGYTF.

CDR3 sequence: CASSLVGISKNIQYF. The CDR3 bases are TGCGCCAGCAGCTTGGTTGGGATAAGTAAAAACATTCAGTACTTC. V and J are TRBV5-1 and TRBJ2-4, with D hard to call. The CDR3 runs to 15 residues. Between the trimmed V and J ends, which lost 0 bases and 4 bases, there was a span of 11 bases. Germline lookup yields CDR1 SGHRS and CDR2 YFSETQ. The whole variable domain, filled in from reference TRBV5-1 and TRBJ2-4, reads KAGVTQTPRYLIKTRGQQVTLSCSPISGHRSVSWYQQTPGQGLQFLFEYFSETQRNKGNFPGRFSGRQFSNSRSEMNVSTLELGDSALYLCASSLVGISKNIQYFGAGTRLSVL.

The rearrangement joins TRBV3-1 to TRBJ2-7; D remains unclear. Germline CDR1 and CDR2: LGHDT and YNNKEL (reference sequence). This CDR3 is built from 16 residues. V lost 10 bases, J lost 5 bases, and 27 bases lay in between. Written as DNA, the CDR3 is TGTGCCACCGGTTTTTGGCTACCTCAATTCCTAGACGAGCAGTACTTC. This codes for CATGFWLPQFLDEQYF.

The DNA for the CDR3 is TGCAGTGCTAGAGAAGGGGGGGCCGGGACTATTTTAACAGATACGCAGTATTTT. This sequence encodes CSAREGGAGTILTDTQYF. This sequence joins TRBV20-1 and TRBJ2-3; weak D call: TRBD2 (7 bases). Trimming shortened V by 0 bases and J by 3 bases, and 22 bases separated the two germline ends. The CDR3 contains 18 residues. Germline CDR1 DFQATT, CDR2 SNEGSKA (reference sequence).

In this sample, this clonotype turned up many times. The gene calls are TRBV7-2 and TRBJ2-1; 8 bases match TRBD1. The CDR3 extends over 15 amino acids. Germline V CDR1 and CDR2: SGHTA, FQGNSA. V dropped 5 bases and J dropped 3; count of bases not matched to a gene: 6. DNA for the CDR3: TGTGCCAGCAGCCTACGTGACAGGGGCTACAATGAGCAGTTCTTC. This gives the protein CASSLRDRGYNEQFF.

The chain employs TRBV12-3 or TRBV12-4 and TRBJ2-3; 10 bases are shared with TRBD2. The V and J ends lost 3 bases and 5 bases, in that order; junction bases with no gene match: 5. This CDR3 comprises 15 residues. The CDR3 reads CASSLASGSVDTQYF. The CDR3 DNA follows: TGTGCCAGCAGTTTGGCTAGCGGGAGTGTAGATACGCAGTATTTT.

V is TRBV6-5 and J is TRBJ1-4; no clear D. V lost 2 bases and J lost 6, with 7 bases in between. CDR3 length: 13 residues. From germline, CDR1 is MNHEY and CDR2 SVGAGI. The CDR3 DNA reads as TGTGCCAGCAGTTACGGGGAGGATGAAAAACTGTTTTTT. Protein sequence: CASSYGEDEKLFF.

CDR3 protein: CSAGTAGSEYGYTF. The CDR3 DNA reads as TGCAGTGCTGGGACCGCGGGTTCAGAGTATGGCTACACCTTC. The rearrangement joins TRBV20-1 to TRBJ1-2; D might be TRBD1 (5 bases). Trimming removed 5 bases at V and 5 bases at J, with 18 bases between. Germline V gene lookup returns CDR1 DFQATT and CDR2 SNEGSKA (reference sequence). This CDR3 comprises 14 residues.

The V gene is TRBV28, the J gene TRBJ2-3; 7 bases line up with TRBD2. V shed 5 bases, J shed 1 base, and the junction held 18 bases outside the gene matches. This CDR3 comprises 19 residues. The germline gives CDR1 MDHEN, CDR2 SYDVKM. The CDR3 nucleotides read TGTGCCAGCAGTCCGTCGTTAGGGGAAAGCGGGACCCGCACAGATACGCAGTATTTT. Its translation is CASSPSLGESGTRTDTQYF. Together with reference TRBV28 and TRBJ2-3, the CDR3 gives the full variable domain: DVKVTQSSRYLVKRTGEKVFLECVQDMDHENMFWYRQDPGLGLRLIYFSYDVKMKEKGDIPEGYSVSREKKERFSLILESASTNQTSMYLCASSPSLGESGTRTDTQYFGPGTRLTVL.

The CDR3 region is CAWSPLLAGGVNEQFF. The CDR3 region has the DNA TGTGCCTGGAGTCCCCTTTTAGCGGGAGGCGTCAATGAGCAGTTCTTC. The chain recombines TRBV30 with TRBJ2-1, with 10 nucleotides matching TRBD2. The trim removed 2 bases at V and 6 bases at J, leaving 10 bases unmatched. Germline V gene lookup returns CDR1 GTSNPN and CDR2 SVGIG (reference sequence). CDR3 length: 16 residues.

This CDR3 is CASSRIGTGGSEQFF. The CDR3 nucleotides read TGCGCCAGCAGCCGTATCGGGACAGGGGGGAGTGAGCAGTTCTTC. The chain employs TRBV5-1 and TRBJ2-1; TRBD1 matches 11 bases. V lost 4 bases and J lost 9; bases outside the gene matches: 9. Germline loops: CDR1 SGHRS, CDR2 YFSETQ. The length of the CDR3 is 15 residues.

CDR3 DNA: TGCAGTGCTGCTATAGCGGGAAGACTATACAATGAGCAGTTCTTC. Its protein product is CSAAIAGRLYNEQFF. V and J are TRBV20-1 and TRBJ2-1; 8 bases match TRBD2. Germline V gives CDR1 DFQATT, CDR2 SNEGSKA (reference sequence). This CDR3 is 15 amino acids long. The V segment lost 5 bases and the J segment 4 bases; nucleotides outside the gene matches: 10.

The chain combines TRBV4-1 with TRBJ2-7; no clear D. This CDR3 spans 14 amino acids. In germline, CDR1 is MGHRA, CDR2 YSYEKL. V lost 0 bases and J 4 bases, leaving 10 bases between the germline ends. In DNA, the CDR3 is TGCGCCAGCAGCCAAGATAACTCGGGTTACGAGCAGTACTTC. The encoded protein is CASSQDNSGYEQYF.

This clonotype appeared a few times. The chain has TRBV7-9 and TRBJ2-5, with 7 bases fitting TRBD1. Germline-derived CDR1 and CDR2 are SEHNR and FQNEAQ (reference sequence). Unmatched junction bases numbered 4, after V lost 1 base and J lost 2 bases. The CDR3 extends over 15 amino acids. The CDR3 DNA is TGTGCCAGCAGCTTAGGCCGGGGACAGCAAGAGACCCAGTACTTC. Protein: CASSLGRGQQETQYF.

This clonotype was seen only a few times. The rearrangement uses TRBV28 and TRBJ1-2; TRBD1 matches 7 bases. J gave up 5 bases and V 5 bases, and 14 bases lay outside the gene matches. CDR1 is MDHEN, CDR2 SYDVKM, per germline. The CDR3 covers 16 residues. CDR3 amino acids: CASSPTGPLGGYGYTF. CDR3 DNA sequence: TGTGCCAGCAGTCCGACAGGGCCCCTCGGCGGTTATGGCTACACCTTC.

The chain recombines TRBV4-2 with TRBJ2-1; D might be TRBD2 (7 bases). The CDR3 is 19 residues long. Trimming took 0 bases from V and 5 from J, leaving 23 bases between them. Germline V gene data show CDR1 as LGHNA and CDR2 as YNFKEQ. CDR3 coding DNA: TGTGCCAGCAGCCAAGAAGGTTTTAACAGCGGGGACAACCACAATGAGCAGTTCTTC. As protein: CASSQEGFNSGDNHNEQFF.

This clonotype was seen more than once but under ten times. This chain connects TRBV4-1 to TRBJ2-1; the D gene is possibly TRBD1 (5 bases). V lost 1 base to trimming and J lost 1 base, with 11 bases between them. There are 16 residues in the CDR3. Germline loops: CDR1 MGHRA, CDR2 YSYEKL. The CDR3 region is CASSQVWGGSYNEQFF. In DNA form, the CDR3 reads TGCGCCAGCAGCCAAGTGTGGGGCGGATCCTACAATGAGCAGTTCTTC.

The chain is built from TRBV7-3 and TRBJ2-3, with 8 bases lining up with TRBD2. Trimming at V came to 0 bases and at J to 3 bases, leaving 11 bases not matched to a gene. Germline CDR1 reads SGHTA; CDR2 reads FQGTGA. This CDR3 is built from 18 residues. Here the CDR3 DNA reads TGTGCCAGCAGCTTAACGGGAGATGGGAGCGGGAGTACAGATACGCAGTATTTT. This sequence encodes CASSLTGDGSGSTDTQYF.

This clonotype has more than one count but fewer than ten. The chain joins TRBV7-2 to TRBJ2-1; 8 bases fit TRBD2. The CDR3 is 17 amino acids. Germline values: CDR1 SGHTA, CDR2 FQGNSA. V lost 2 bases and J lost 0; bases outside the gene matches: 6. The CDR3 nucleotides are TGTGCCAGCAGCTTATCATTTAGCGGGACCTCCTACAATGAGCAGTTCTTC. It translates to CASSLSFSGTSYNEQFF.

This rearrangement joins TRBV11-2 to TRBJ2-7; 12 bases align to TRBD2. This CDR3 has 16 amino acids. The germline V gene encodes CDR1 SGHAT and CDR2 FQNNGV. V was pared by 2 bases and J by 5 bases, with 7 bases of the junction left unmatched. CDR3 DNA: TGTGCCAGCAGCTTACTAGCGGGAGGGCCTTTAGACGAGCAGTACTTC. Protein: CASSLLAGGPLDEQYF.

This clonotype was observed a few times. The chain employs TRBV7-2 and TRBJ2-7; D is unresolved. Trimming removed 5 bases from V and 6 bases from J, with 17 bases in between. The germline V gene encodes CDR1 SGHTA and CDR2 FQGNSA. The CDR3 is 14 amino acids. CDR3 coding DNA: TGTGCCAGCAGCGTCCGAGACGGTAGCTCCGAGCAGTACTTC. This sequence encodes CASSVRDGSSEQYF.

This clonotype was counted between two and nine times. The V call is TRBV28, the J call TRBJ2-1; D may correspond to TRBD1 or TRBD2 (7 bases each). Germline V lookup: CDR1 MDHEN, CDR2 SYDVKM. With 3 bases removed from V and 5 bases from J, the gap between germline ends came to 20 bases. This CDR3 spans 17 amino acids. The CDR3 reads CASSFLYREGQNNEQFF. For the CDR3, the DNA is TGTGCCAGCAGTTTTTTATATAGGGAGGGACAGAACAATGAGCAGTTCTTC. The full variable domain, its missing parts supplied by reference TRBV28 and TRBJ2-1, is DVKVTQSSRYLVKRTGEKVFLECVQDMDHENMFWYRQDPGLGLRLIYFSYDVKMKEKGDIPEGYSVSREKKERFSLILESASTNQTSMYLCASSFLYREGQNNEQFFGPGTRLTVL.

CDR3 bases: TGTGCCAGCTCACGGACAGGGGGCAGTGAGCAGTTCTTC. As protein: CASSRTGGSEQFF. This rearrangement joins TRBV18 to TRBJ2-1; TRBD1 matches 11 bases. Germline values: CDR1 KGHSH, CDR2 LQKENI. With 4 bases clipped from V and 9 bases from J, the junction kept 2 bases outside the gene matches. This CDR3 has 13 residues.

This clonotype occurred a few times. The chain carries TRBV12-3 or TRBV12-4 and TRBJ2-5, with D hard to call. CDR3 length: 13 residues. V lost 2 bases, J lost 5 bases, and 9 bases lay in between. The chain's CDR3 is CASSLFLSETQYF. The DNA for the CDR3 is TGTGCCAGCAGTTTATTCTTGTCGGAGACCCAGTACTTC.